These 10 T cell receptor beta chains share one sample of origin, sequenced in a study of T cell responses to AZD1222 COVID-19 vaccine. Method: immunoSEQ multiplex PCR; TCRdb's copy keeps in-frame clones and lacks some. Among over 130,000 clones, 85% to 95% were seen once, and the ten largest hold around 3.5%. Sequencing was performed on peripheral blood, taken 28 days after the second AZD1222 dose. The source of these receptors is an adult who received the AZD1222 COVID-19 vaccine.

This clone was seen a single time. V gene TRBV13 combines with J gene TRBJ1-2, with no clear D. CDR1 and CDR2 from the germline V gene are PRHDT and FYEKMQ (reference sequence). The germline V and J ends were trimmed by 4 bases and 8 bases, with 11 bases remaining between them. This CDR3 spans 12 amino acids. The chain's CDR3 is CASSSYPSGYTF. CDR3 in DNA: TGTGCCAGCAGCTCTTATCCCTCCGGCTACACCTTC.

This clone was found once. The chain recombines TRBV28 with TRBJ1-2; TRBD1 might be the D (5 bases). Trimming removed 5 bases at V and 3 bases at J, with 16 bases between. Per the germline V gene, CDR1 is MDHEN and CDR2 is SYDVKM. The CDR3 has 15 amino acids. The CDR3 protein is CASSPPGQEYYGYTF. CDR3 bases: TGTGCCAGCAGTCCCCCCGGACAAGAATACTATGGCTACACCTTC.

The rearrangement uses TRBV28 and TRBJ2-1, with D hard to call. Germline assignment: CDR1 MDHEN and CDR2 SYDVKM. Trimming took 2 bases from V and 5 from J, leaving 7 bases between them. The CDR3 is 13 residues long. CDR3 loop: CASSLVQDNEQFF. The DNA for the CDR3 is TGTGCCAGCAGTTTAGTTCAGGACAATGAGCAGTTCTTC. The full variable domain, with the rest looked up from reference TRBV28 and TRBJ2-1, is DVKVTQSSRYLVKRTGEKVFLECVQDMDHENMFWYRQDPGLGLRLIYFSYDVKMKEKGDIPEGYSVSREKKERFSLILESASTNQTSMYLCASSLVQDNEQFFGPGTRLTVL.

The V call is TRBV6-2 or TRBV6-3, the J call TRBJ1-5; 7 nucleotides line up with TRBD1. Germline CDR1 reads MNHEY; CDR2 reads SVGEGT. CDR3 length: 14 amino acids. With 4 bases clipped from V and 6 bases from J, the junction kept 6 bases outside the gene matches. CDR3 region: CASSSKRGRQPQHF. CDR3 sequence (DNA): TGTGCCAGCAGTTCCAAGAGGGGGCGTCAGCCCCAGCATTTT.

This sequence joins TRBV28 and TRBJ1-3; no firm D call. V lost 4 bases and J lost 3, with 7 bases in between. Germline-derived CDR1 and CDR2 are MDHEN and SYDVKM. This CDR3 has 13 residues. The DNA of the CDR3 is TGTGCCAGCAGTTCCGGGATTGGAAACACCATATATTTT. Translation: CASSSGIGNTIYF.

The rearrangement joins TRBV10-2 to TRBJ1-5; D remains unclear. Germline V gene sequence: CDR1 WSHSY, CDR2 SAAADI. This CDR3 has 12 residues. V dropped 9 bases and J dropped 0 bases, with 6 bases sitting between them. In nucleotides, the CDR3 is TGCGCCAGTGGCCCTAGCAATCAGCCCCAGCATTTT. The encoded protein is CASGPSNQPQHF.

The chain links TRBV2 to TRBJ2-2, with D possibly matching TRBD2 (6 bases). Germline CDR1 and CDR2: SNHLY and FYNNEI. The CDR3 extends over 18 amino acids. Trimming removed 3 bases from V and 0 bases from J, with 17 bases in between. DNA of the CDR3: TGTGCCAGCAGTGAGACGGGGACTGGCAGAGCGAACACCGGGGAGCTGTTTTTT. It translates to CASSETGTGRANTGELFF. Looking up the rest from reference TRBV2 and TRBJ2-2 gives the full variable domain: EPEVTQTPSHQVTQMGQEVILRCVPISNHLYFYWYRQILGQKVEFLVSFYNNEISEKSEIFDDQFSVERPDGSNFTLKIRSTKLEDSAMYFCASSETGTGRANTGELFFGEGSRLTVL.

This chain uses TRBV7-3 with TRBJ2-7, with 7 positions matching TRBD2. Looked up from germline, CDR1 is SGHTA and CDR2 is FQGTGA. CDR3 length: 15 residues. After removal of 1 base from V and 6 bases from J, the junction contained 9 bases not matched to a gene. The CDR3 reads CASSLNGGRVGEQYF. The CDR3 region has the DNA TGTGCCAGCAGCTTAAACGGCGGGAGAGTCGGCGAGCAGTACTTC. The complete variable domain, with remaining parts taken from reference TRBV7-3 and TRBJ2-7, reads GAGVSQTPSNKVTEKGKYVELRCDPISGHTALYWYRQSLGQGPEFLIYFQGTGAADDSGLPNDRFFAVRPEGSVSTLKIQRTERGDSAVYLCASSLNGGRVGEQYFGPGTRLTVT.

This clone has only a few counts. The chain is built from TRBV20-1 and TRBJ1-3, with unresolved D. The CDR3 has 11 residues. The V end lost 3 bases, the J end lost 2 bases, and 2 bases lay between the germline ends. Germline CDR1 DFQATT, CDR2 SNEGSKA (reference sequence). Here the CDR3 DNA reads TGCAGTGCTAGTACTGGAAACACCATATATTTT. It translates to CSASTGNTIYF.

J is TRBJ1-1 and V is TRBV2; D is uncertain. The CDR3 extends over 13 amino acids. The V gene lost 7 bases and the J gene lost 5 bases, with 14 bases spanning the gap. Germline loops: CDR1 SNHLY, CDR2 FYNNEI. CDR3 in amino acids: CASTLTGKTEAFF. In DNA form, the CDR3 reads TGTGCCAGCACCTTGACTGGGAAAACTGAAGCTTTCTTT.